These 6 T cell receptor beta chains were all obtained from the same sample, sequenced in a study of cytomegalovirus exposure and HLA in healthy donors. Sequencing was performed with immunoSEQ multiplex PCR; in TCRdb, only in-frame clones are kept and a portion is missing. The repertoire holds 50,000 to 65,000 clones, with 85% to 95% as singletons. The sample comprised PBMCs. The receptors stem from a woman younger than 35 in good health and CMV-seropositive.

V is TRBV7-9 and J is TRBJ1-4, with a weak D call TRBD1 (5 bases). CDR1 and CDR2 from the germline V gene are SEHNR and FQNEAQ (reference sequence). The CDR3 has 18 residues. Trimming stripped 9 bases from V and 2 bases from J, with 25 bases between. CDR3 residues: CASNSGRDSPRTNEKLFF. The CDR3 DNA reads as TGTGCCAGTAACTCCGGCAGGGACTCTCCTCGGACTAATGAAAAACTGTTTTTT.

V usage is TRBV6-6 and J usage is TRBJ2-3; 8 nucleotides align to TRBD2. The CDR3 covers 15 residues. Per germline, CDR1 MNHNY and CDR2 SVGAGI (reference sequence). J was trimmed by 4 bases and V by 8 bases; bases with no gene match: 11. The CDR3 region has the DNA TGTGCCAGCGGACTCGGGGGGGCCTTGGCAGATACGCAGTATTTT. Protein sequence: CASGLGGALADTQYF.

The rearrangement uses TRBV19 and TRBJ2-7, with unresolved D. CDR3 length: 13 amino acids. The V gene lost 3 bases and the J gene lost 2 bases, with 8 bases spanning the gap. Germline V lookup: CDR1 LNHDA, CDR2 SQIVND (reference sequence). CDR3: CASSIPKTYEQYF. CDR3 nucleotides: TGTGCCAGTAGTATTCCTAAAACCTACGAGCAGTACTTC. The full variable domain, rest sourced from reference TRBV19 and TRBJ2-7, is DGGITQSPKYLFRKEGQNVTLSCEQNLNHDAMYWYRQDPGQGLRLIYYSQIVNDFQKGDIAEGYSVSREKKESFPLTVTSAQKNPTAFYLCASSIPKTYEQYFGPGTRLTVT.

Of note for this clone: Distinct nucleotide sequences in the sample also encode this CDR3. V usage is TRBV9 and J usage is TRBJ2-2, with D unresolved. Per the germline V gene, CDR1 is SGDLS and CDR2 is YYNGEE. This CDR3 has 12 amino acids. Trimming cost V 4 bases and J 2 bases, with 3 bases left between them. The CDR3 DNA sequence: TGTGCCAGCAGCCTCAACACCGGGGAGCTGTTTTTT. Protein product: CASSLNTGELFF.

The V call is TRBV5-1, the J call TRBJ1-4; 7 bases map to TRBD1. J gave up 0 bases and V 7 bases, and 9 bases lay outside the gene matches. This CDR3 contains 16 residues. Germline V gene lookup returns CDR1 SGHRS and CDR2 YFSETQ. The CDR3 nucleotides read TGCGCCAGCCTCGGGGACAGCAATGCAACTAATGAAAAACTGTTTTTT. Amino acid sequence: CASLGDSNATNEKLFF.

The genes are TRBV28 and TRBJ2-5; no firm D call. Between the trimmed V and J ends, which lost 8 bases and 7 bases, there was a span of 11 bases. The CDR3 consists of 11 residues. The germline V gene encodes CDR1 MDHEN and CDR2 SYDVKM. This CDR3 is CASETGRTQYF. Here the CDR3 DNA reads TGTGCCAGCGAAACCGGTCGGACCCAGTACTTC. Full variable domain (outside the CDR3, taken from reference TRBV28 and TRBJ2-5): DVKVTQSSRYLVKRTGEKVFLECVQDMDHENMFWYRQDPGLGLRLIYFSYDVKMKEKGDIPEGYSVSREKKERFSLILESASTNQTSMYLCASETGRTQYFGPGTRLLVL.